The clone carrying this TCR beta chain was observed many times. This sample stems from a study of read filtering for tumor transcriptome and immune sequencing. Deletions cut 3 bases from V and 1 base from J, with 12 bases between. CDR1 is SNHLY and CDR2 is FYNNEI in the germline V gene. The CDR3 contains 15 residues. The library was built from roughly 400 ng RNA with molecular barcoded adaptors for alpha/delta and beta/gamma chains. One entry per CDR3 protein, called by TCRdb with MiXCR from the reads. In the table there are about 40,000 distinct CDR3 sequences, around 13% of which are singletons. The genes are TRBV2 and TRBJ2-5; D possibly corresponds to TRBD2 (5 bases). Sequenced sample: a population of CD138-negative cells sorted from bone marrow. The TCR comes from a donor at least 40 years old with multiple myeloma. CDR3 residues: CASSDTGFPQETQYF. As DNA, the CDR3 is TGTGCCAGCAGTGATACGGGGTTTCCCCAAGAGACCCAGTACTTC.